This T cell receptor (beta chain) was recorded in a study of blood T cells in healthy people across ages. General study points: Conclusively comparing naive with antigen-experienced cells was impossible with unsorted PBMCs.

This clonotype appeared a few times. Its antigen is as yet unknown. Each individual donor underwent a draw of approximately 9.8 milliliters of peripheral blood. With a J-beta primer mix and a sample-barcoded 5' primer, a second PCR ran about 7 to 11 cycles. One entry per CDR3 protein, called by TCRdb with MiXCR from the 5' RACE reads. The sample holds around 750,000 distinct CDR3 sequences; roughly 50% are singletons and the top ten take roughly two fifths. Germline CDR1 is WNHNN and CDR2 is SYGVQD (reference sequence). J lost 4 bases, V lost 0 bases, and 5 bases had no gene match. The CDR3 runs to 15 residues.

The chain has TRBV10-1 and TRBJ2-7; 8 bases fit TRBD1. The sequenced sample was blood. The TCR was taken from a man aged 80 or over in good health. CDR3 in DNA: TGCGCCAGCAGTGAGTCGACAGGGGTTAGGTACGAGCAGTACTTC. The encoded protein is CASSESTGVRYEQYF.